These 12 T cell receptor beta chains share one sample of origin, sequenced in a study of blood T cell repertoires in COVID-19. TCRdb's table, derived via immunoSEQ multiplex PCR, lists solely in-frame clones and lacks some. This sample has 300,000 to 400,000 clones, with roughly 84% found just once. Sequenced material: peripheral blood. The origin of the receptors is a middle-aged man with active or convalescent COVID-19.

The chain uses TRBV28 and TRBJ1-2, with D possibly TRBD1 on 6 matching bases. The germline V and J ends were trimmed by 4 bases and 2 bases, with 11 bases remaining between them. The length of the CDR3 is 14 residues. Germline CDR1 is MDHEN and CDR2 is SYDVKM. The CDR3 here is CASSSGHSNYGYTF. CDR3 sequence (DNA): TGTGCCAGCAGTTCGGGACACTCCAACTATGGCTACACCTTC.

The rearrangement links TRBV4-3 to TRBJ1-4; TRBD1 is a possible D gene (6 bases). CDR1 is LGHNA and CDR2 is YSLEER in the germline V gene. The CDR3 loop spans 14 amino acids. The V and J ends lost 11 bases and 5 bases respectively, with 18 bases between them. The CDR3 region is CAGGQRDFNEKLFF. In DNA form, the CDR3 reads TGCGCCGGAGGACAGAGGGATTTCAATGAAAAACTGTTTTTT.

CDR3 loop: CASSVSGAYEQYF. The CDR3 nucleotides are TGTGCCAGCAGCGTGAGCGGGGCTTACGAGCAGTACTTC. The chain couples TRBV9 to TRBJ2-7, with 7 bases fitting TRBD2. CDR3 length equals 13 residues. V was pared by 2 bases and J by 4 bases, with 3 bases of the junction left unmatched. The germline gives CDR1 SGDLS, CDR2 YYNGEE.

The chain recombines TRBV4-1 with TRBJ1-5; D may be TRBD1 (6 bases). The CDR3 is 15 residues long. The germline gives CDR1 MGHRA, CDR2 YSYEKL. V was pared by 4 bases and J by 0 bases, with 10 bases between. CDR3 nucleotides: TGCGCCAGCAGCCCGGGGGGGGCTAGCAATCAGCCCCAGCATTTT. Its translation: CASSPGGASNQPQHF.

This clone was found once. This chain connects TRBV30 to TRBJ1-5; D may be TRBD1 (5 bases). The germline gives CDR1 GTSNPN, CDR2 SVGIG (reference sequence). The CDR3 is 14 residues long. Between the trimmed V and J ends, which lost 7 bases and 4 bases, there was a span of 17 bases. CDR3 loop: CASGEGSLNQPQHF. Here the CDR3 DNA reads TGTGCCTCGGGGGAGGGATCCCTTAATCAGCCCCAGCATTTT.

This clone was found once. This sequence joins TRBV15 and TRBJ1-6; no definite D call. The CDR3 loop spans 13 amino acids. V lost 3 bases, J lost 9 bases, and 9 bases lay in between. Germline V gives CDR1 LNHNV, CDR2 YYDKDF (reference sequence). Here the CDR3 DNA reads TGTGCCACCAGCAGTAGAGAGGGTTCACCCCTCCACTTT. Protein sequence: CATSSREGSPLHF.

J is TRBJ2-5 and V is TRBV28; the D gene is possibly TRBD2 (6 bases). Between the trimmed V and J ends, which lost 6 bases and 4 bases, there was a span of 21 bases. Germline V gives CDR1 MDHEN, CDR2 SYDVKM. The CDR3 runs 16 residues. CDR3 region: CASSSSGNGGRETQYF. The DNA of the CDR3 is TGTGCCAGCAGCAGCTCCGGAAACGGGGGAAGAGAGACCCAGTACTTC.

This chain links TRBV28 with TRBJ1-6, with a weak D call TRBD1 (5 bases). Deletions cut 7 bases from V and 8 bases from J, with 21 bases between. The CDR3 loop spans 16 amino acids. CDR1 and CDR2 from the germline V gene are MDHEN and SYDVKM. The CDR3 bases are TGTGCCAGCACAATCTCTAAAGGGGTTTCGGATTCACCCCTCCACTTT. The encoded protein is CASTISKGVSDSPLHF.

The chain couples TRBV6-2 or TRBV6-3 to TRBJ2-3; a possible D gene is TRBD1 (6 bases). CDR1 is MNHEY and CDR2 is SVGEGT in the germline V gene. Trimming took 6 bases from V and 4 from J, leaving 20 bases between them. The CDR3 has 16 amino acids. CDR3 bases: TGTGCCAGCAGCCCTTGGACAGCCCAAGGGTCAGATACGCAGTATTTT. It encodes CASSPWTAQGSDTQYF.

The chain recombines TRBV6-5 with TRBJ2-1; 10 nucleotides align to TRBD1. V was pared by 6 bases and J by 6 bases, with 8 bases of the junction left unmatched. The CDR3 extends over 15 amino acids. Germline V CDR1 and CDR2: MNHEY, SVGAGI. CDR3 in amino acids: CASSYRDRGINEQFF. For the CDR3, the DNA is TGTGCCAGCAGCTACCGGGACAGGGGAATCAATGAGCAGTTCTTC.

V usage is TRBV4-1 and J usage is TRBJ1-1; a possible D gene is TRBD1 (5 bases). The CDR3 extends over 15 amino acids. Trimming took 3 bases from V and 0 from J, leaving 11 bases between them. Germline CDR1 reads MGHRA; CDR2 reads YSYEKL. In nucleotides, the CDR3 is TGCGCCAGCAGCCAGGGGGAGGGCCTGAACACTGAAGCTTTCTTT. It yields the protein CASSQGEGLNTEAFF.

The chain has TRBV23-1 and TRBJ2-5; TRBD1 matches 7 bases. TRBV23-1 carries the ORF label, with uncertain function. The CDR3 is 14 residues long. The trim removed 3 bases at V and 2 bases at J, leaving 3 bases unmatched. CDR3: CASSHQGQQETQYF. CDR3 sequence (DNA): TGCGCCAGCAGTCACCAGGGACAGCAAGAGACCCAGTACTTC.